This T cell receptor (beta chain) was recovered during a study of CD8+ T cells in alopecia areata. Study summary: Treated patients took oral tofacitinib at 5 to 10 mg twice daily.

Regarding the study as a whole: Numerous expanded lesional clones remained in scalp and blood during tofacitinib.

Of note for this clone: Its antigen is undetermined.

Treatment given: oral pan-JAK inhibitor, 5-10 mg twice daily. Alopecia areata patients provided lesional scalp punch biopsies and peripheral blood, both collected for the study. It was cDNA, reverse transcribed from extracted RNA, that served as the sequencing template. Measured with immunoSEQ multiplex PCR; TCRdb has only the in-frame clones, and not every one. The data show about 270,000 clones, with about 60% seen just once and around 0.92% held by the top ten. The starting material was CD4+ T cells sorted from blood, obtained at week 52, from a patient treated with tofacitinib. This receptor was taken from a human donor with alopecia areata.

CDR3 protein: CASSQDVTRTTGELFF. The CDR3 DNA reads TGCGCCAGCAGCCAAGATGTGACTAGGACCACCGGGGAGCTGTTTTTT. The chain has TRBV4-3 and TRBJ2-2, with D perhaps TRBD2 (6 bases). The CDR3 has 16 amino acids. Trimming shortened V by 0 bases and J by 4 bases, and 12 bases separated the two germline ends. Germline loops: CDR1 LGHNA, CDR2 YSLEER.